This passage covers 5 T cell receptor beta chains from one sample sequenced in a study of T cell responses to AZD1222 COVID-19 vaccine. The repertoire was sequenced with immunoSEQ multiplex PCR; TCRdb's copy has only in-frame clones and lacks some. The repertoire holds around 50,000 clones, with around 84% as singletons. This specimen consisted of peripheral blood, obtained on day 0 of AZD1222 vaccination. The receptors were gathered from an adult in good health.

The chain couples TRBV6-4 to TRBJ1-1; no clear D. V dropped 7 bases and J dropped 0 bases, with 9 bases sitting between them. Per germline, CDR1 MRHNA and CDR2 SNTAGT. CDR3 size: 13 residues. Here the CDR3 DNA reads TGTGCCAGCAAGCGTGAAATGAACACTGAAGCTTTCTTT. Its protein is CASKREMNTEAFF.

This rearrangement joins TRBV4-3 to TRBJ2-2; weak D call: TRBD1 (6 bases). Trimming pared 0 bases from V and 4 bases from J, leaving 12 bases between. This CDR3 is built from 16 residues. CDR1 LGHNA and CDR2 YSLEER come from the germline V gene. CDR3: CASSQDPGVSTGELFF. The CDR3, as DNA: TGCGCCAGCAGCCAAGATCCAGGGGTGAGCACCGGGGAGCTGTTTTTT.

The rearrangement links TRBV7-6 to TRBJ2-2, with D tentatively TRBD1 or TRBD2 (5 bases each). The germline CDR1 and CDR2 sequences are SGHVS and FNYEAQ. Trimming removed 6 bases at V and 5 bases at J, with 19 bases between. The CDR3 extends over 16 amino acids. CDR3 sequence: CASRRTRGLGTGELFF. The CDR3 DNA follows: TGTGCCAGCAGGCGGACCCGGGGCTTGGGGACCGGGGAGCTGTTTTTT.

V gene TRBV5-1 combines with J gene TRBJ1-4; D is perhaps TRBD1 (5 bases). The V gene lost 3 bases and the J gene lost 7 bases, with 28 bases spanning the gap. The CDR3 has 19 amino acids. Looked up from germline, CDR1 is SGHRS and CDR2 is YFSETQ. Written as DNA, the CDR3 is TGCGCCAGCAGCTCCAAGACCCAGGCCGGGACGTGGAATCCTGAAAAACTGTTTTTT. Translated: CASSSKTQAGTWNPEKLFF.

This sequence joins TRBV7-2 and TRBJ1-1; no firm D call. The V gene lost 0 bases and the J gene lost 8 bases, with 10 bases spanning the gap. This CDR3 has 13 amino acids. Germline CDR1 and CDR2: SGHTA and FQGNSA. The CDR3 DNA is TGTGCCAGCAGCTTAGCATCGCGGCAGGAAGCTTTCTTT. It encodes CASSLASRQEAFF.